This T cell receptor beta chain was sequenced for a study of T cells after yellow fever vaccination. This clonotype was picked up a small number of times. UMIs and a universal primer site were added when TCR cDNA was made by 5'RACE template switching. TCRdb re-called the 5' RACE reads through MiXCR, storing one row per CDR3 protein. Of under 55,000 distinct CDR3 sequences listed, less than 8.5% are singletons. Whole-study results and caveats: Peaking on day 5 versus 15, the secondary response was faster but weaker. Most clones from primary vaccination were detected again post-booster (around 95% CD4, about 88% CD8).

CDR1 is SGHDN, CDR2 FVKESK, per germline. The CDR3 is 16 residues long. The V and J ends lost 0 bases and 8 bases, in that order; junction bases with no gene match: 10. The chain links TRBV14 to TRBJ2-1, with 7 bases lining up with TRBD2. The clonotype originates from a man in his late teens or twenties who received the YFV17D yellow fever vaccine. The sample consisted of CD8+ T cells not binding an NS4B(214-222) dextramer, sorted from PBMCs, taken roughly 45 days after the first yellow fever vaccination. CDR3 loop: CASSQDLGLGYDEQFF. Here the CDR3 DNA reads TGTGCCAGCAGCCAAGACCTTGGACTAGGGTATGATGAGCAGTTCTTC.